This T cell receptor beta chain was profiled in a study of tumor-infiltrating lymphocytes in oesophageal squamous cell carcinoma. Of note for this clonotype: The junction does not match germline at one end; this may be a read error.

The V gene's germline CDR1 is SGHVS and CDR2 FNYEAQ. The CDR3 runs 15 residues. TCRdb processed the PCR reads anew with MiXCR; each CDR3 protein has one entry. The table includes about 12,000 distinct CDR3 sequences, about 54% detected once. This receptor was identified in a male donor with esophageal squamous cell carcinoma. Sequences were obtained from esophageal tumor tissue. The chain combines TRBV7-6 with TRBJ2-5; 7 nucleotides line up with TRBD2. The DNA matches TRBJ2-1 better at its end, which makes the J call doubtful. The CDR3: CASSLGSGFGNEQFF. The CDR3 DNA is TGTGCTAGCAGCTTAGGTAGCGGGTTTGGTAATGAGCAGTTCTTC.